A selection of T cell receptor beta chains follows, all from one sample in a study of T cell repertoires in cytomegalovirus infection. Their specific antigens are unknown. TCRdb re-called the reads with MiXCR, one entry per CDR3 protein. This repertoire shows around 300,000 distinct CDR3 sequences, 22% found once; its top ten account for roughly 19%. The sequenced sample was cultured PBMCs, obtained from culture after CMV antigen stimulation. These TCRs come from a human donor in good health (CMV status not recorded). Some clones in this sample may be carry-over from other donors' samples. The CDR3 runs from the conserved cysteine through the conserved F or W.

v_gene: TRBV12-5; CDR3aa: CASGFQGAGELFF
v_gene: TRBV15; CDR3aa: CATKGRLQGSSTDTQYF
v_gene: TRBV6-5; CDR3aa: CASSRTSGRVVTDTQYF
v_gene: TRBV7-4; CDR3aa: CATMVPSPMNTEAFF
v_gene: TRBV28; CDR3aa: CASSRQYTDTQYF
v_gene: TRBV7-6; CDR3aa: CASSPPKEKLFF
v_gene: TRBV7-8; CDR3aa: CASSYAGDSEAFF
v_gene: TRBV27; CDR3aa: CASSLKPSAHYGYTF
v_gene: TRBV10-3; CDR3aa: CAISEQARNEQFF
v_gene: TRBV5-4; CDR3aa: CASSLVDPKGYGYTF
v_gene: TRBV7-8; CDR3aa: CASSLAVRETSGPQHF
v_gene: TRBV29-1; CDR3aa: CSVDVTEAGNTIYF
v_gene: TRBV6-1; CDR3aa: CASLNREETQYF
v_gene: TRBV5-1; CDR3aa: CASSPSNRGLSYEQYF
v_gene: TRBV28; CDR3aa: CASRGQGVYGYTF
v_gene: TRBV24-1; CDR3aa: CATSDSRFVNAQYF
v_gene: TRBV10-3; CDR3aa: CAISESFQGPTEAFF
v_gene: TRBV7-2; CDR3aa: CASSRTGASSGANVLTF
v_gene: TRBV7-8; CDR3aa: CASSQGNVYGYTF
v_gene: TRBV4-2; CDR3aa: CASSPWTGDGYGYTF
v_gene: TRBV6-2/TRBV6-3; CDR3aa: CASASITGEGAFF
v_gene: TRBV7-2; CDR3aa: CASSKNGQGPYNEQFF
v_gene: TRBV7-6; CDR3aa: CASSGRTGGYEQYF
v_gene: TRBV6-2/TRBV6-3; CDR3aa: CASSHPGTKKDEQFF
v_gene: TRBV27; CDR3aa: CASSLELRNTEAFF
v_gene: TRBV5-1; CDR3aa: CASSWTGGLAGSYEQYF
v_gene: TRBV24-1; CDR3aa: CATSDSDRTAQYF
v_gene: TRBV7-6; CDR3aa: CASSLVGGSSYNEQFF
v_gene: TRBV4-3; CDR3aa: CASSQTTEGREKLFF
v_gene: TRBV7-2; CDR3aa: CASSPYYGTDTQYF
v_gene: TRBV7-2; CDR3aa: CASSLALNQPQHF
v_gene: TRBV7-2; CDR3aa: CASSLLRQGTEAFF
v_gene: TRBV5-1; CDR3aa: CASRSGSGTDTQYF
v_gene: TRBV24-1; CDR3aa: CATSEPGQGSYGYTF
v_gene: TRBV7-2; CDR3aa: CASSPGGRLTNTEAFF
v_gene: TRBV5-4; CDR3aa: CASSPGGPKIDGYTF
v_gene: TRBV20-1; CDR3aa: CSAQTASGASTDTQYF
v_gene: TRBV27; CDR3aa: CASSFNLAGGETQYF
v_gene: TRBV19; CDR3aa: CASSATGQKFTEAFF
v_gene: TRBV7-2; CDR3aa: CASSFHDEQFF
v_gene: TRBV30; CDR3aa: CAWSLPGTLQKLFF
v_gene: TRBV28; CDR3aa: CASSLTAGNYNEQFF
v_gene: TRBV19; CDR3aa: CASRIVPGAEAFF
v_gene: TRBV12-3/TRBV12-4; CDR3aa: CASSRAHRGTGNTIYF
v_gene: TRBV19; CDR3aa: CATSLGGVRGRSNEQFF
v_gene: TRBV24-1; CDR3aa: CATSKTGGATDTQYF
v_gene: TRBV30; CDR3aa: CAWTRQGSGYTF
v_gene: TRBV6-2/TRBV6-3; CDR3aa: CASRPGLAGSHEQFF
v_gene: TRBV28; CDR3aa: CASSPGRFGGYTF
v_gene: TRBV7-2; CDR3aa: CASSWTSGAYEQYF
v_gene: TRBV27; CDR3aa: CASSFRTGGNEQFF
v_gene: TRBV3-1; CDR3aa: CASGAGDTGELFF